The 32 T cell receptor beta chains in this list originate from one sample, sequenced in a study of cytomegalovirus exposure and HLA in healthy donors. The PCR had 60 Vbeta and 13 Jbeta primers. Measured with immunoSEQ multiplex PCR; TCRdb has only the in-frame clones, and not every one. The repertoire holds 180,000 or so clones, with roughly a tenth as singletons. The sequenced sample consisted of PBMCs. The receptors stem from a woman under 40 in good health and CMV-seropositive.

The table lists this clone with a few counts. The chain carries TRBV6-5 and TRBJ2-3, with 9 bases matching TRBD2. Looked up from germline, CDR1 is MNHEY and CDR2 is SVGAGI. The CDR3 spans 15 residues. Trimming took 10 bases from V and 4 from J; bases not matched to a gene: 12. Here the CDR3 reads CATAGGRKRADTQYF. The CDR3 DNA is TGTGCCACAGCGGGGGGACGGAAAAGGGCAGATACGCAGTATTTT.

For this clone: Other nucleotide sequences in the sample specify the same CDR3. The chain links TRBV5-8 to TRBJ2-7, with D unresolved. The germline V gene encodes CDR1 SGHTS and CDR2 YDEGEE. This CDR3 is built from 13 residues. Trimming took off 9 bases at V and 4 bases at J, with 17 bases between the two ends. The DNA for the CDR3 is TGTGCCATCCAGGTACGCCCCCCATACGAGCAGTACTTC. This encodes CAIQVRPPYEQYF.

The chain uses TRBV5-5 and TRBJ2-2; TRBD2 agrees at 15 bases. The V gene end was trimmed by 4 bases and the J gene end by 10 bases; junction bases not matched to a gene: 2. Germline values: CDR1 SGHKS, CDR2 YYEKEE (reference sequence). The CDR3 has 14 residues. The CDR3 region is CASSRTSGRVELFF. CDR3 coding DNA: TGTGCCAGCAGCCGGACTAGCGGGAGGGTGGAGCTGTTTTTT.

This clone came up a few times. The CDR3: CASSSTSADTQYF. The CDR3 coding sequence is TGTGCCAGCAGCTCTACGTCCGCAGATACGCAGTATTTT. The chain combines TRBV7-6 with TRBJ2-3, with D unresolved. V dropped 4 bases and J dropped 4 bases, with 9 bases sitting between them. Per the germline V gene, CDR1 is SGHVS and CDR2 is FNYEAQ. The CDR3 runs 13 residues. Supplemented by reference TRBV7-6 and TRBJ2-3, the full variable domain reads GAGVSQSPRYKVTKRGQDVALRCDPISGHVSLYWYRQALGQGPEFLTYFNYEAQQDKSGLPNDRFSAERPEGSISTLTIQRTEQRDSAMYRCASSSTSADTQYFGPGTRLTVL.

This clone was seen a handful of times. CDR3 amino acids: CASSYSQGGGDTF. The CDR3 DNA is TGTGCCAGCAGTTACTCTCAAGGGGGCGGCGACACCTTC. This chain uses TRBV6-5 with TRBJ1-2, with TRBD1 matching over 7 bases. The length of the CDR3 is 13 residues. V shed 0 bases and J 12 bases; nucleotides not matched to a gene: 7. Per the germline V gene, CDR1 is MNHEY and CDR2 is SVGAGI.

The chain combines TRBV7-9 with TRBJ2-3, with D perhaps TRBD1 (5 bases). V was cut by 6 bases and J by 0 bases, with 13 bases left in between. Germline-derived CDR1 and CDR2 are SEHNR and FQNEAQ (reference sequence). The CDR3 runs to 15 residues. CDR3 sequence: CASRAGYASTDTQYF. The DNA for the CDR3 is TGTGCCAGCAGGGCAGGGTACGCTAGCACAGATACGCAGTATTTT.

This clone was picked up a small number of times. The chain recombines TRBV19 with TRBJ1-2; 11 positions agree with TRBD1. The trim removed 9 bases at V and 4 bases at J, leaving 16 bases unmatched. Germline V gene data show CDR1 as LNHDA and CDR2 as SQIVND (reference sequence). The CDR3 consists of 17 residues. In nucleotides, the CDR3 is TGTGCCAGCCCCTCCGGACAGGGGGCGATTGGCCCCTATGGCTACACCTTC. It codes for CASPSGQGAIGPYGYTF.

J is TRBJ2-2 and V is TRBV7-3; 9 positions match TRBD2. This CDR3 contains 16 residues. Germline lookup yields CDR1 SGHTA and CDR2 FQGTGA. V was pared by 5 bases and J by 7 bases, with 11 bases of the junction left unmatched. The CDR3: CASSTQAGGSGGELFF. The CDR3 DNA reads as TGTGCCAGCAGCACACAAGCGGGAGGATCGGGCGGGGAGCTGTTTTTT.

This clone came up a few times. V gene TRBV27 combines with J gene TRBJ1-1, with 7 bases lining up with TRBD1. Germline V gene lookup returns CDR1 MNHEY and CDR2 SMNVEV (reference sequence). There are 15 residues in the CDR3. J was trimmed by 2 bases and V by 0 bases; bases with no gene match: 3. CDR3 protein: CASSLSPGGNTEAFF. The CDR3 DNA reads as TGTGCCAGCAGTTTATCTCCAGGGGGTAACACTGAAGCTTTCTTT.

V is TRBV4-1 and J is TRBJ2-3, with 9 bases aligning to TRBD2. This CDR3 has 14 residues. V trimming: 7 bases; J trimming: 4 bases; junction bases outside the gene matches: 6. Germline V gene lookup returns CDR1 MGHRA and CDR2 YSYEKL. The CDR3 loop reads CASNRREGPDTQYF. The CDR3 bases are TGCGCCAGCAATCGGCGGGAGGGCCCAGATACGCAGTATTTT.

V usage is TRBV29-1 and J usage is TRBJ2-1, with 8 bases identical to TRBD2. The V gene's germline CDR1 is SQVTM and CDR2 ANQGSEA. V lost 4 bases and J lost 8; bases outside the gene matches: 4. The CDR3 covers 12 residues. In DNA, the CDR3 is TGCAGCGTTGTCCCGGGACTAGATGAGCAGTTCTTC. Amino acid sequence: CSVVPGLDEQFF.

The chain uses TRBV4-2 and TRBJ1-2, with a tentative D call TRBD1 (5 bases). The CDR3 runs 15 residues. Germline CDR1 LGHNA, CDR2 YNFKEQ. V shed 3 bases and J shed 3 bases, with 14 bases lying between them. The CDR3 here is CASSHTEEGYYGYTF. In nucleotides, the CDR3 is TGTGCCAGCAGCCACACTGAGGAGGGGTACTATGGCTACACCTTC.

The V and J genes are TRBV6-5 and TRBJ2-7, with D perhaps matching TRBD2 (6 bases). The CDR3 runs to 16 residues. Between the trimmed V and J ends, which lost 3 bases and 0 bases, there was a span of 15 bases. Germline CDR1 is MNHEY and CDR2 is SVGAGI. The CDR3 DNA follows: TGTGCCAGCAGTTATGCGGTAGCGGATACCTCCTACGAGCAGTACTTC. Protein sequence: CASSYAVADTSYEQYF.

V and J are TRBV7-2 and TRBJ1-1, with a possible D match to TRBD1 (5 bases). Trimming pared 2 bases from V and 0 bases from J, leaving 7 bases between. The CDR3 is made up of 14 amino acids. CDR1 is SGHTA, CDR2 FQGNSA, per germline. CDR3 protein: CASSLQGMNTEAFF. The CDR3 DNA follows: TGTGCCAGCAGCTTACAGGGCATGAACACTGAAGCTTTCTTT.

This clone occurred a few times. The germline gene is not matched at one end of the junction; a read error may be the cause. The V and J genes are TRBV7-9 and TRBJ1-3; tentative D call: TRBD1 (6 bases). The V gene's germline CDR1 is SEHNR and CDR2 FQNEAQ (reference sequence). CDR3 size: 15 residues. The CDR3: CASSVADSLGNTIYF. The CDR3 DNA reads TGTGCCAGCAGCGTAGCGGACAGCCTTGGAAACACCATATATTTT.

CDR3 protein: CASSPPSAGSNTGELFF. The CDR3 DNA is TGTGCCAGCTCACCACCGTCGGCGGGGTCGAACACCGGGGAGCTGTTTTTT. The chain employs TRBV18 and TRBJ2-2; weak D call: TRBD2 (6 bases). Between the trimmed V and J ends, which lost 0 bases and 0 bases, there was a span of 11 bases. Per germline, CDR1 KGHSH and CDR2 LQKENI. The CDR3 consists of 17 residues.

This clone was detected a few times. The chain joins TRBV6-6 to TRBJ2-7; 14 bases match TRBD2. V lost 8 bases and J lost 7; bases outside the gene matches: 10. Germline V gene lookup returns CDR1 MNHNY and CDR2 SVGAGI (reference sequence). The CDR3 contains 15 residues. The CDR3 here is CASGGTSGRWREQYF. CDR3 coding DNA: TGTGCCAGCGGAGGGACTAGCGGGAGATGGAGGGAGCAGTACTTC.

This clone showed up just a few times. The chain employs TRBV4-1 and TRBJ2-3; 12 nucleotides align to TRBD2. The germline gives CDR1 MGHRA, CDR2 YSYEKL. The CDR3 covers 16 residues. The J segment lost 4 bases and the V segment lost 4 bases, leaving 6 bases of the junction unmatched. CDR3 bases: TGCGCCAGCAGCCCCACTAGCGGGAGGTTCTCAGATACGCAGTATTTT. Protein product: CASSPTSGRFSDTQYF.

This rearrangement joins TRBV29-1 to TRBJ1-1; 8 bases map to TRBD1. Losses at the gene ends were 5 bases for V and 1 base for J; bases not matched to a gene: 3. Per the germline V gene, CDR1 is SQVTM and CDR2 is ANQGSEA. This CDR3 has 13 amino acids. The CDR3 region is CSVWQGANTEAFF. CDR3 bases: TGCAGCGTTTGGCAGGGGGCGAACACTGAAGCTTTCTTT. The whole variable domain, filled in from reference TRBV29-1 and TRBJ1-1, reads SAVISQKPSRDICQRGTSLTIQCQVDSQVTMMFWYRQQPGQSLTLIATANQGSEATYESGFVIDKFPISRPNLTFSTLTVSNMSPEDSSIYLCSVWQGANTEAFFGQGTRLTVV.

V gene TRBV18 combines with J gene TRBJ1-5; 7 bases align to TRBD1. The CDR3 is 14 residues long. The germline V gene has CDR1 KGHSH and CDR2 LQKENI. V dropped 3 bases and J dropped 6; count of bases not matched to a gene: 5. The CDR3 DNA reads TGTGCCAGCTCACCGGATAACAGGGGTCAGCCCCAGCATTTT. Translation gives CASSPDNRGQPQHF.

This clone turned up a few times. The gene calls are TRBV2 and TRBJ2-7; TRBD1 matches at 8 bases. The CDR3 sequence is 11 residues long. Germline V CDR1 and CDR2: SNHLY, FYNNEI. In nucleotides, the CDR3 is TGTGCGACCAGGGGGCTAGGCGAGCAGTACTTC. Translated: CATRGLGEQYF.

This clone has only a few counts. The V and J genes are TRBV7-9 and TRBJ1-2; D unclear. Germline V CDR1 and CDR2: SEHNR, FQNEAQ (reference sequence). CDR3 length: 15 amino acids. Trimming removed 2 bases from V and 3 bases from J, with 13 bases in between. CDR3 nucleotide sequence: TGTGCCAGCAGCTTATGGTTAAGGGAGGACTATGGCTACACCTTC. This gives the protein CASSLWLREDYGYTF.

This clone showed up just a few times. The chain combines TRBV10-3 with TRBJ2-1; 14 nucleotides agree with TRBD2. The CDR3 contains 18 residues. Germline CDR1 ENHRY, CDR2 SYGVKD. V trimming: 4 bases; J trimming: 4 bases; junction bases outside the gene matches: 9. CDR3 DNA: TGTGCCATCAGTGTGGGACTAGCGGGGGTGGGACGTTACAATGAGCAGTTCTTC. It encodes CAISVGLAGVGRYNEQFF.

CDR3 protein: CAISELTSGIGNEQFF. Written as DNA, the CDR3 is TGTGCCATCAGTGAGCTGACTAGCGGGATTGGCAATGAGCAGTTCTTC. This chain joins TRBV10-3 and TRBJ2-1, with 11 bases aligning to TRBD2. This CDR3 is 16 amino acids long. CDR1 and CDR2 (germline): ENHRY, SYGVKD. V lost 2 bases, J lost 6 bases, and 6 bases stayed unmatched.

The chain is built from TRBV12-5 and TRBJ2-2, with D unclear. V was shortened by 7 bases and J by 3 bases, with 9 bases between the two germline ends. The CDR3 is 13 amino acids. Per germline, CDR1 LGHNT and CDR2 FRNRAP. The CDR3 DNA reads TGTGCTAGTGCCCCCGGAGACACCGGGGAGCTGTTTTTT. Translation gives CASAPGDTGELFF.

This chain uses TRBV5-4 with TRBJ2-3, with TRBD1 as a possible D gene (5 bases). This CDR3 region has 15 residues. Germline CDR1 reads SGHNT; CDR2 reads YYREEE (reference sequence). The germline V and J ends were trimmed by 1 base and 0 bases, with 9 bases remaining between them. The CDR3 nucleotides are TGTGCCAGCAGCTTGAGGGGTGCTAGCACAGATACGCAGTATTTT. Translated: CASSLRGASTDTQYF.

This clone was detected a few times. This chain joins TRBV30 and TRBJ1-5; possible D gene TRBD1, 5 bases. CDR1 and CDR2 from the germline V gene are GTSNPN and SVGIG (reference sequence). The V gene lost 1 base and the J gene lost 0 bases, with 10 bases spanning the gap. This CDR3 has 15 amino acids. Here the CDR3 reads CAWSDQGLSNQPQHF. CDR3 nucleotide sequence: TGTGCCTGGAGTGATCAGGGACTTAGCAATCAGCCCCAGCATTTT.

This CDR3 reads CASSIRSLGLRIGNEQFF. CDR3 DNA: TGTGCCAGTAGTATACGCTCCCTGGGACTAAGGATCGGCAATGAGCAGTTCTTC. The chain has TRBV19 and TRBJ2-1, with 7 bases fitting TRBD2. Germline V lookup: CDR1 LNHDA, CDR2 SQIVND (reference sequence). Unmatched junction bases numbered 16, after V lost 2 bases and J lost 6 bases. This CDR3 has 18 amino acids.

This chain joins TRBV5-1 and TRBJ2-7, with 8 bases aligning to TRBD1. Germline loops: CDR1 SGHRS, CDR2 YFSETQ. J gave up 0 bases and V 0 bases, and 5 bases lay outside the gene matches. This CDR3 contains 16 residues. The CDR3, as DNA: TGCGCCAGCAGCTTGGCCGGGACAGGCTTCTCCTACGAGCAGTACTTC. Encoded protein: CASSLAGTGFSYEQYF.

The genes are TRBV5-5 and TRBJ2-1; 12 nucleotides agree with TRBD2. J was trimmed by 2 bases and V by 3 bases; bases with no gene match: 9. Germline V gene sequence: CDR1 SGHKS, CDR2 YYEKEE (reference sequence). The CDR3 runs to 18 residues. DNA of the CDR3: TGTGCCAGCAGCTACGAATGGACTAGCGGGGCCACCTACAATGAGCAGTTCTTC. Translating it yields CASSYEWTSGATYNEQFF.

This clone was seen a handful of times. The chain couples TRBV10-3 to TRBJ1-2, with TRBD1 identical over 7 bases. Germline V gene lookup returns CDR1 ENHRY and CDR2 SYGVKD. The CDR3 is 12 amino acids. J gave up 3 bases and V 6 bases, and 1 base lay outside the gene matches. The CDR3 DNA follows: TGTGCCATCAGCGGACAGGACTATGGCTACACCTTC. Translated: CAISGQDYGYTF.

This clone occurred a few times. This chain uses TRBV2 with TRBJ2-4; D call uncertain. The CDR3 is 16 amino acids. Trimming took 1 base from V and 6 from J, leaving 16 bases between them. Germline V gene lookup returns CDR1 SNHLY and CDR2 FYNNEI. The CDR3 DNA reads as TGTGCCAGCAGTGAAGACCCGGTTTGGAGAACAAACATTCAGTACTTC. Protein: CASSEDPVWRTNIQYF.